This entry lists 22 T cell receptor beta chains sequenced from one sample in a study of blood T cell repertoires in COVID-19. Clones were sequenced by immunoSEQ multiplex PCR, and TCRdb holds only the in-frame ones, with some missing. The sample includes 200,000 to 250,000 clones, about 80% of them seen just once. The sample taken for sequencing was peripheral blood. The receptors here all came from a woman between 45 and 60 years old with acute or convalescent COVID-19.

This chain uses TRBV6-5 with TRBJ2-3; D possibly corresponds to TRBD1 (6 bases). CDR3 size: 15 residues. Germline V gene data show CDR1 as MNHEY and CDR2 as SVGAGI. V was trimmed by 0 bases and J by 4 bases, leaving 11 bases between them. The CDR3 is CASSYSDRHSDTQYF. The CDR3 DNA follows: TGTGCCAGCAGTTACTCGGACAGACATTCAGATACGCAGTATTTT.

The chain employs TRBV19 and TRBJ1-6; D perhaps matches TRBD1 (5 bases). V was trimmed by 8 bases and J by 17 bases, leaving 13 bases between them. The CDR3 extends over 10 amino acids. The germline V gene encodes CDR1 LNHDA and CDR2 SQIVND (reference sequence). Written as DNA, the CDR3 is TGTGCCAGTGGAACAGGAAGAATCCACTTT. Protein: CASGTGRIHF.

With regard to this clone: A junction boundary mismatches the germline segment, possibly from a read error. The chain recombines TRBV13 with TRBJ2-7; no clear D gene. The CDR3 length is 11 residues. In germline, CDR1 is PRHDT, CDR2 FYEKMQ (reference sequence). The CDR3 coding sequence is TGTGCCAGCAGCATATACTACGAGCAGTGCTTC. Translated, it gives CASSIYYEQCF. Based on the CDR3 plus reference TRBV13 and TRBJ2-7, the full variable domain is AAGVIQSPRHLIKEKRETATLKCYPIPRHDTVYWYQQGPGQDPQFLISFYEKMQSDKGSIPDRFSAQQFSDYHSELNMSSLELGDSALYFCASSIYYEQCFGPGTRLTVT.

This chain uses TRBV7-9 with TRBJ1-1; D unresolved. V lost 2 bases to trimming and J lost 7 bases, with 8 bases between them. The V gene's germline CDR1 is SEHNR and CDR2 FQNEAQ (reference sequence). The CDR3 is made up of 12 amino acids. This CDR3 is CASSLSGIEAFF. Here the CDR3 DNA reads TGTGCCAGCAGCTTATCCGGGATTGAAGCTTTCTTT.

The rearrangement joins TRBV3-1 (or the pseudogene TRBV3-2) to TRBJ2-7; TRBD2 matches 8 bases. V was pared by 0 bases and J by 5 bases, with 9 bases of the junction left unmatched. The CDR3 has 16 amino acids. Germline V gene sequence: CDR1 LGHDT, CDR2 YNNKEL (reference sequence). Written as DNA, the CDR3 is TGTGCCAGCAGCCAAGAGGCGGGGGGATTGGTCCACGAGCAGTACTTC. Translated, it gives CASSQEAGGLVHEQYF.

This chain connects TRBV6-5 to TRBJ2-7; 7 positions match TRBD1. Germline V gene lookup returns CDR1 MNHEY and CDR2 SVGAGI. This CDR3 has 12 amino acids. Trimming at V came to 7 bases and at J to 3 bases, leaving 3 bases not matched to a gene. CDR3 protein: CASIGTVYEQYF. The CDR3 DNA is TGTGCCAGCATTGGGACAGTCTACGAGCAGTACTTC.

The CDR3 is CASSYSPVAGGALDEQYF. CDR3 coding DNA: TGTGCCAGCAGTTACTCCCCCGTAGCGGGGGGCGCTTTGGACGAGCAGTACTTC. The V call is TRBV6-2 or TRBV6-3, the J call TRBJ2-7; 10 positions agree with TRBD2. The V gene's germline CDR1 is MNHEY and CDR2 SVGEGT. There are 18 residues in the CDR3. Losses at the gene ends were 0 bases for V and 5 bases for J; bases not matched to a gene: 13.

The chain recombines TRBV3-1 (or the pseudogene TRBV3-2) with TRBJ2-2, with 8 positions matching TRBD2. The CDR3 consists of 15 residues. The V gene end was trimmed by 7 bases and the J gene end by 3 bases; junction bases not matched to a gene: 7. Germline values: CDR1 LGHDT, CDR2 YNNKEL (reference sequence). Here the CDR3 reads CASNKAGADTGELFF. The DNA for the CDR3 is TGTGCCAGCAACAAAGCGGGGGCGGACACCGGGGAGCTGTTTTTT.

This clone was counted once. The chain uses TRBV3-1 (or the pseudogene TRBV3-2) and TRBJ2-7; D is perhaps TRBD1 (5 bases). CDR1 LGHDT and CDR2 YNNKEL come from the germline V gene (reference sequence). The CDR3 runs to 15 residues. The V and J ends lost 0 bases and 5 bases respectively, with 14 bases between them. The CDR3 loop reads CASSQDGAGSHEQYF. The CDR3 coding sequence is TGTGCCAGCAGCCAAGATGGGGCAGGGTCCCACGAGCAGTACTTC.

This sequence joins TRBV7-2 and TRBJ2-1, with a possible D match to TRBD1 (6 bases). Per germline, CDR1 SGHTA and CDR2 FQGNSA. The CDR3 is 14 amino acids. The V end lost 1 base, the J end lost 8 bases, and 12 bases lay between the germline ends. The DNA of the CDR3 is TGTGCCAGCAGCTTAGGATACAGGGTCGATGAGCAGTTCTTC. Translated: CASSLGYRVDEQFF.

This clone was picked up one time. The sample has other DNA sequences that encode this CDR3 too. V usage is TRBV5-1 and J usage is TRBJ2-7; a weak D match, TRBD2 (6 bases). The V gene lost 0 bases and the J gene lost 1 base, with 8 bases spanning the gap. Germline assignment: CDR1 SGHRS and CDR2 YFSETQ. This CDR3 has 14 amino acids. The CDR3 DNA reads TGCGCCAGCAGCTTGGACGGGACTTCCTACGAGCAGTACTTC. It encodes CASSLDGTSYEQYF.

The chain carries TRBV7-2 and TRBJ2-2; D not certain. Germline V gives CDR1 SGHTA, CDR2 FQGNSA. The CDR3 has 15 residues. V was shortened by 0 bases and J by 5 bases, with 10 bases between the two germline ends. Here the CDR3 reads CASSLAQLGTGELFF. Here the CDR3 DNA reads TGTGCCAGCAGCTTAGCACAGCTTGGGACCGGGGAGCTGTTTTTT.

This clone was detected a few times. The chain couples TRBV6-2 or TRBV6-3 to TRBJ2-1; TRBD1 agrees at 7 bases. This CDR3 is 17 amino acids long. Germline CDR1 reads MNHEY; CDR2 reads SVGEGT. J was trimmed by 0 bases and V by 2 bases; bases with no gene match: 7. CDR3 bases: TGTGCCAGCAGTTACCCCCTACAGGGGACCTCCTACAATGAGCAGTTCTTC. It codes for CASSYPLQGTSYNEQFF.

This chain uses TRBV21-1 with TRBJ2-7; no DNA check was done on the table's D call, TRBD1. TRBV21-1 is recorded as a pseudogene. The CDR3 totals 14 residues. The CDR3: CASSTFPGLDEQYF. CDR3 bases: TGTGCCAGCAGCACCTTCCCAGGGTTAGACGAGCAGTACTTC.

This chain joins TRBV3-1 (or the pseudogene TRBV3-2) and TRBJ1-4; D is uncertain. The CDR3 has 14 residues. V lost 1 base to trimming and J lost 0 bases, with 3 bases between them. CDR1 and CDR2 from the germline V gene are LGHDT and YNNKEL (reference sequence). The CDR3 nucleotides are TGTGCCAGCAGCCAAGCTTCAACTAATGAAAAACTGTTTTTT. Protein: CASSQASTNEKLFF.

This rearrangement joins TRBV25-1 to TRBJ2-7, with TRBD2 matching over 15 bases. The V gene end was trimmed by 6 bases and the J gene end by 7 bases; junction bases not matched to a gene: 7. This CDR3 spans 15 amino acids. Germline V gene data show CDR1 as MGHDK and CDR2 as SYGVNS. The DNA for the CDR3 is TGTGCCAGCAGGGGGACTAGCGGGGGGTCAGTGGAGCAGTACTTC. The encoded protein is CASRGTSGGSVEQYF.

V usage is TRBV5-1 and J usage is TRBJ1-2; no definite D call. The CDR3 runs to 13 residues. Germline CDR1 and CDR2: SGHRS and YFSETQ. Trimming removed 0 bases from V and 7 bases from J, with 10 bases in between. The chain's CDR3 is CASSLGAHGGYTF. The DNA of the CDR3 is TGCGCCAGCAGCTTGGGTGCGCATGGTGGCTACACCTTC.

This clone occurred once. The chain employs TRBV4-3 and TRBJ1-3; 9 bases agree with TRBD1. CDR3 length: 17 residues. V gave up 0 bases and J gave up 5 bases; unmatched junction bases: 8. Germline CDR1 reads LGHNA; CDR2 reads YSLEER. The CDR3 DNA follows: TGCGCCAGCAGCCAAGAACGGGCGGGACAGGGTAGAAACACCATATATTTT. Translated: CASSQERAGQGRNTIYF.

The genes are TRBV28 and TRBJ1-2, with D unresolved. Trimming pared 5 bases from V and 3 bases from J, leaving 13 bases between. The CDR3 has 14 residues. Looked up from germline, CDR1 is MDHEN and CDR2 is SYDVKM. The CDR3 reads CASSPPQSHYGYTF. The DNA for the CDR3 is TGTGCCAGCAGTCCCCCACAGAGTCACTATGGCTACACCTTC.

This clone occurred once. The V call is TRBV28, the J call TRBJ1-1; 8 nucleotides match TRBD1. The length of the CDR3 is 16 residues. Germline lookup yields CDR1 MDHEN and CDR2 SYDVKM. With 5 bases clipped from V and 0 bases from J, the junction kept 8 bases outside the gene matches. The CDR3 sequence: CASSPSTGGMNTEAFF. DNA of the CDR3: TGTGCCAGCAGTCCTAGCACAGGGGGTATGAACACTGAAGCTTTCTTT.

The chain carries TRBV19 and TRBJ2-4; D remains unclear. The CDR3 sequence is 14 residues long. Trimming took off 3 bases at V and 5 bases at J, with 11 bases between the two ends. CDR1 and CDR2 from the germline V gene are LNHDA and SQIVND (reference sequence). The CDR3 loop reads CASSMSSTQNIQYF. The CDR3 region has the DNA TGTGCCAGTAGTATGAGCTCTACCCAAAACATTCAGTACTTC.

The chain recombines TRBV5-8 with TRBJ2-5; possible D gene TRBD1, 6 bases. V dropped 9 bases and J dropped 5 bases, with 14 bases sitting between them. Germline CDR1 reads SGHTS; CDR2 reads YDEGEE. The CDR3 spans 12 residues. As DNA, the CDR3 is TGTGCCACAAGGACAGCCACCGAGACCCAGTACTTC. Translated: CATRTATETQYF.